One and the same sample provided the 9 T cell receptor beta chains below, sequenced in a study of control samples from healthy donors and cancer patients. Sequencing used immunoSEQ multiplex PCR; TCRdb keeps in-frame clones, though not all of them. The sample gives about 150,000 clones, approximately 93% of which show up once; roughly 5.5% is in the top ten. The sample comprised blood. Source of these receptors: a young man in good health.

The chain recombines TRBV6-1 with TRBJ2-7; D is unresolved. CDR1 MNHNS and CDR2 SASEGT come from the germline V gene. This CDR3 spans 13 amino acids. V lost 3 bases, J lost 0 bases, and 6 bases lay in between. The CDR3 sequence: CASSEVISYEQYF. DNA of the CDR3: TGTGCCAGCAGTGAGGTTATCTCCTACGAGCAGTACTTC.

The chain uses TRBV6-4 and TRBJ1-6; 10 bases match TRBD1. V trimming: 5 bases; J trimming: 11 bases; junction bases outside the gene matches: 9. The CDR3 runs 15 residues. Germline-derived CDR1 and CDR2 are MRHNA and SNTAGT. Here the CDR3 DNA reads TGTGCCAGCAGTCGAGGGACAGGGGAGTCTGCACCCCTCCACTTT. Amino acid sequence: CASSRGTGESAPLHF.

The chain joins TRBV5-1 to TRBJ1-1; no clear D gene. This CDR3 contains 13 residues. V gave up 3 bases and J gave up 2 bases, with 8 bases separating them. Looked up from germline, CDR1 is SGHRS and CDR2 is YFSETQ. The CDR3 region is CASSSGPNTEAFF. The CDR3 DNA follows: TGCGCCAGCAGCTCCGGACCTAACACTGAAGCTTTCTTT.

The CDR3 reads CASSLAGPNYGYTF. The CDR3 DNA sequence: TGTGCCAGCAGTTTAGCTGGACCAAACTATGGCTACACCTTC. J is TRBJ1-2 and V is TRBV27; D gene uncertain. V dropped 2 bases and J dropped 2 bases, with 9 bases sitting between them. The CDR3 extends over 14 amino acids. Germline CDR1 reads MNHEY; CDR2 reads SMNVEV (reference sequence).

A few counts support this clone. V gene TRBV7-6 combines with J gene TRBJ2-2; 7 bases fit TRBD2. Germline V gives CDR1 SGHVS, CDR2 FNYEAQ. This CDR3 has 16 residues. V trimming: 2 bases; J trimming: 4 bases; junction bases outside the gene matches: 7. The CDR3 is CASSLTSERGTGELFF. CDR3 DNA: TGTGCCAGCAGCTTAACCTCCGAGCGGGGCACCGGGGAGCTGTTTTTT.

CDR3 residues: CASSQEDRGLGETQYF. The CDR3 DNA sequence: TGCGCCAGCAGCCAAGAGGACAGGGGACTTGGGGAGACCCAGTACTTC. J is TRBJ2-5 and V is TRBV4-1, with 9 positions matching TRBD1. This CDR3 region has 16 residues. The V gene end was trimmed by 0 bases and the J gene end by 5 bases; junction bases not matched to a gene: 7. Germline V gives CDR1 MGHRA, CDR2 YSYEKL.

The CDR3: CASKAGGTEAFF. The CDR3 DNA reads as TGTGCCAGTAAGGCAGGGGGCACTGAAGCTTTCTTT. The gene calls are TRBV19 and TRBJ1-1; TRBD1 agrees at 7 bases. Germline V gives CDR1 LNHDA, CDR2 SQIVND (reference sequence). V lost 7 bases, J lost 4 bases, and 3 bases stayed unmatched. This CDR3 is built from 12 residues. Looking up the rest from reference TRBV19 and TRBJ1-1 gives the full variable domain: DGGITQSPKYLFRKEGQNVTLSCEQNLNHDAMYWYRQDPGQGLRLIYYSQIVNDFQKGDIAEGYSVSREKKESFPLTVTSAQKNPTAFYLCASKAGGTEAFFGQGTRLTVV.

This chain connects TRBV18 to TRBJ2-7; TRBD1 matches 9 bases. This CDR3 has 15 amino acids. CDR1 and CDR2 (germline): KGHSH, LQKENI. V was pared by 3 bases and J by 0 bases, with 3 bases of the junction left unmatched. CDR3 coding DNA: TGTGCCAGCTCACCCAGGACAGGGGACTCCTACGAGCAGTACTTC. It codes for CASSPRTGDSYEQYF. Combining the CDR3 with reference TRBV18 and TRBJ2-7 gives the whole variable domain NAGVMQNPRHLVRRRGQEARLRCSPMKGHSHVYWYRQLPEEGLKFMVYLQKENIIDESGMPKERFSAEFPKEGPSILRIQQVVRGDSAAYFCASSPRTGDSYEQYFGPGTRLTVT.

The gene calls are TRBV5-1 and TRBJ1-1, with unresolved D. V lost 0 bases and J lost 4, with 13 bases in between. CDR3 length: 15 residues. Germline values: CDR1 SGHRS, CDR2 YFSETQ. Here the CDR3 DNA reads TGCGCCAGCAGCTTGGAGGGCAGGTGGATCACTGAAGCTTTCTTT. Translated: CASSLEGRWITEAFF.